The TCR beta chain described here comes from a study of CD8 T cells in ankylosing spondylitis. Study-wide results and limits: Characteristic, it appeared, of ankylosing spondylitis blood was a TCR beta motif of about eight highly homologous variants.

The germline CDR1 and CDR2 sequences are SGHTA and FQGTGA. The CDR3 covers 13 residues. V lost 6 bases and J lost 6; bases outside the gene matches: 3. There are a few counts of this clonotype. The target antigen is unknown. One entry per CDR3 protein, called by TCRdb with MiXCR from the 5' RACE reads. Among under 950,000 distinct CDR3 sequences listed, around 20% were seen once. The sequencing sample was made of blood, either unsorted or a sorted T cell fraction (not recorded which). The rearrangement uses TRBV7-3 and TRBJ2-2; 8 nucleotides agree with TRBD2. The receptor comes from a male donor with ankylosing spondylitis. The CDR3 coding sequence is TGTGCCAGCAGAAGCGGGAGTGCCGGGGAGCTGTTTTTT. Its translation is CASRSGSAGELFF. Full variable domain (missing parts from reference TRBV7-3 and TRBJ2-2): GAGVSQTPSNKVTEKGKYVELRCDPISGHTALYWYRQSLGQGPEFLIYFQGTGAADDSGLPNDRFFAVRPEGSVSTLKIQRTERGDSAVYLCASRSGSAGELFFGEGSRLTVL.